One sample yielded the 22 T cell receptor beta chains listed below, sequenced in a study of blood T cells in healthy people across ages. Together with a sample-barcoded 5' primer, a J-beta primer mix was included in a second PCR lasting about 6 to 11 cycles. TCRdb re-called the 5' RACE reads through MiXCR, storing one row per CDR3 protein. The table lists more than 700,000 distinct CDR3 sequences, about 55% of them singletons. Material for sequencing was blood. The receptors here all came from an elderly man in good health.

This clonotype has a handful of counts. The chain links TRBV2 to TRBJ1-2, with D perhaps TRBD1 (5 bases). This CDR3 is built from 12 residues. Germline-derived CDR1 and CDR2 are SNHLY and FYNNEI. V was pared by 4 bases and J by 4 bases, with 7 bases between. The CDR3 here is CASSAGSYGYTF. DNA of the CDR3: TGTGCCAGCAGTGCAGGGAGCTATGGCTACACCTTC.

The chain joins TRBV5-5 to TRBJ2-1; unclear D gene. CDR3 length equals 14 residues. Trimming took off 4 bases at V and 5 bases at J, with 13 bases between the two ends. Germline CDR1 SGHKS, CDR2 YYEKEE (reference sequence). CDR3 bases: TGTGCCAGCAGCCCGGGTCTCTGGGACAATGAGCAGTTCTTC. It is translated as CASSPGLWDNEQFF.

This clonotype was counted between two and nine times. The V gene is TRBV6-5, the J gene TRBJ2-6; no clear D. The CDR3 extends over 13 amino acids. Germline V gene lookup returns CDR1 MNHEY and CDR2 SVGAGI. Trimming took off 6 bases at V and 4 bases at J, with 7 bases between the two ends. CDR3 coding DNA: TGTGCCAGCAGGGCGCTCGGGGCCAACGTCCTGACTTTC. Protein sequence: CASRALGANVLTF.

V is TRBV18 and J is TRBJ2-1, with 14 bases fitting TRBD2. Losses at the gene ends were 2 bases for V and 5 bases for J; bases not matched to a gene: 5. The CDR3 sequence is 17 residues long. Germline CDR1 reads KGHSH; CDR2 reads LQKENI. The chain's CDR3 is CASSPSRTSGGNNEQFF. CDR3 DNA sequence: TGTGCCAGCTCACCATCCCGGACTAGCGGGGGGAACAATGAGCAGTTCTTC.

The chain uses TRBV6-6 and TRBJ2-7, with TRBD1 matching 8 bases. The V gene's germline CDR1 is MNHNY and CDR2 SVGAGI (reference sequence). The V segment lost 5 bases and the J segment 5 bases; nucleotides outside the gene matches: 8. The CDR3 extends over 14 amino acids. CDR3 DNA: TGTGCCAGCAGTCGTACAGGGGGAATTGACGAGCAGTACTTC. Protein product: CASSRTGGIDEQYF.

The chain joins TRBV6-5 to TRBJ2-7, with a weak D call TRBD1 (5 bases). This CDR3 comprises 13 residues. V lost 4 bases, J lost 1 base, and 8 bases lay in between. Germline values: CDR1 MNHEY, CDR2 SVGAGI. The CDR3 is CASSSDRSYEQYF. CDR3 in DNA: TGTGCCAGCAGTTCCGACAGATCCTACGAGCAGTACTTC.

This clonotype has just one count. This chain joins TRBV5-1 and TRBJ2-3, with 8 bases aligning to TRBD2. The CDR3 contains 16 residues. Per germline, CDR1 SGHRS and CDR2 YFSETQ. V lost 3 bases to trimming and J lost 2 bases; unmatched junction nucleotides: 8. The DNA for the CDR3 is TGCGCCAGCAGCTCTTCCGGGACTAGAGACACAGATACGCAGTATTTT. Its translation: CASSSSGTRDTDTQYF.

The CDR3 nucleotides are TGTGCCAGCAGGAGACAGGGGCCCGGGGCCAACGTCCTGACTTTC. As protein: CASRRQGPGANVLTF. V and J are TRBV6-6 and TRBJ2-6; 8 nucleotides line up with TRBD1. Trimming removed 6 bases from V and 4 bases from J; junction bases left unmatched: 5. The CDR3 loop spans 15 amino acids. CDR1 is MNHNY, CDR2 SVGAGI, per germline (reference sequence).

The chain recombines TRBV5-1 with TRBJ2-1; a weak D match, TRBD1 (6 bases). Germline CDR1 is SGHRS and CDR2 is YFSETQ. The germline V and J ends were trimmed by 6 bases and 1 base, with 14 bases remaining between them. The CDR3 has 15 amino acids. The CDR3 region is CASTGDRRSYNEQFF. The DNA for the CDR3 is TGCGCCAGCACCGGAGACAGGCGATCCTACAATGAGCAGTTCTTC.

The J gene is TRBJ2-5, the V gene TRBV29-1, with a possible D match to TRBD2 (5 bases). This CDR3 spans 12 amino acids. Trimming removed 4 bases from V and 5 bases from J, with 11 bases in between. The germline V gene encodes CDR1 SQVTM and CDR2 ANQGSEA. DNA of the CDR3: TGCAGCGTTGCGGGGAGTTGGGAGACCCAGTACTTC. As protein: CSVAGSWETQYF.

This clonotype was observed a handful of times. CDR3 protein: CSALPVGLYEQYF. The CDR3 coding sequence is TGCAGTGCCCTACCAGTGGGCTTATACGAGCAGTACTTC. J is TRBJ2-5 and V is TRBV20-1; D not certain. The J call is uncertain, as TRBJ2-7 better fits the DNA end. Germline assignment: CDR1 DFQATT and CDR2 SNEGSKA (reference sequence). The CDR3 is 13 amino acids.

This rearrangement joins TRBV9 to TRBJ1-2; tentatively, D is TRBD1 (5 bases). CDR1 is SGDLS, CDR2 YYNGEE, per germline. The CDR3 runs 19 residues. With 0 bases removed from V and 8 bases from J, the gap between germline ends came to 29 bases. The CDR3 DNA is TGTGCCAGCAGCGTAGGATCCCGGCCAGGGAGGCTAGGATATCAAGGCTACACCTTC. Its protein is CASSVGSRPGRLGYQGYTF.

In the case of this clonotype: This may stem from a read error, because a much larger clone lies one nucleotide away. The chain has TRBV3-1 and TRBJ2-5; 7 bases fit TRBD2. Germline-derived CDR1 and CDR2 are LGHDT and YNNKEL (reference sequence). The CDR3 runs 13 residues. CDR3 region: CAGSQELGGSVYF. CDR3 nucleotide sequence: TGTGCCGGCAGCCAAGAACTTGGCGGGAGTGTGTACTTC.

The chain links TRBV10-3 to TRBJ1-1; weak D call: TRBD1 (5 bases). Deletions cut 10 bases from V and 6 bases from J, with 12 bases between. The CDR3 covers 11 residues. Per the germline V gene, CDR1 is ENHRY and CDR2 is SYGVKD. CDR3 sequence: CASGRGPEAFF. CDR3 in DNA: TGTGCCAGCGGGAGGGGTCCTGAAGCTTTCTTT.

This clonotype came up a few times. This chain connects TRBV14 to TRBJ1-1, with 8 bases matching TRBD1. The V and J ends lost 1 base and 3 bases, in that order; junction bases with no gene match: 4. Germline V gene data show CDR1 as SGHDN and CDR2 as FVKESK. The CDR3 has 15 residues. CDR3 protein: CASSQAGQDYTEAFF. DNA of the CDR3: TGTGCCAGCAGCCAAGCGGGACAGGATTACACTGAAGCTTTCTTT. Full variable domain (missing parts from reference TRBV14 and TRBJ1-1): EAGVTQFPSHSVIEKGQTVTLRCDPISGHDNLYWYRRVMGKEIKFLLHFVKESKQDESGMPNNRFLAERTGGTYSTLKVQPAELEDSGVYFCASSQAGQDYTEAFFGQGTRLTVV.

The CDR3 region has the DNA TGCAGTGCGACTCCCGCGGACACTCTCTATGGCTACACCTTC. Its protein is CSATPADTLYGYTF. This chain uses TRBV20-1 with TRBJ1-2; TRBD1 might be the D (5 bases). The CDR3 covers 14 residues. Trimming removed 6 bases from V and 4 bases from J, with 18 bases in between. Germline V gene sequence: CDR1 DFQATT, CDR2 SNEGSKA (reference sequence).

The V and J genes are TRBV6-5 and TRBJ2-1, with D perhaps TRBD1 or TRBD2 (5 bases each). The V gene's germline CDR1 is MNHEY and CDR2 SVGAGI. V lost 7 bases to trimming and J lost 4 bases, with 8 bases between them. The CDR3 spans 12 residues. CDR3 coding DNA: TGTGCCAGCACGGGGCAGTACAATGAGCAGTTCTTC. Translated: CASTGQYNEQFF.

This chain uses TRBV14 with TRBJ1-5; D is uncertain. The V gene's germline CDR1 is SGHDN and CDR2 FVKESK. CDR3 length: 11 residues. V lost 1 base to trimming and J lost 7 bases, with 2 bases between them. The CDR3 DNA sequence: TGTGCCAGCAGCCAAGGACAGCCCCAGCATTTT. Its protein is CASSQGQPQHF.

The chain links TRBV6-5 to TRBJ2-4, with a possible D match to TRBD2 (6 bases). The J call may be mistaken, given a closer DNA end match to TRBJ2-7. This CDR3 has 16 amino acids. Per germline, CDR1 MNHEY and CDR2 SVGAGI. In DNA, the CDR3 is TGTGCCAGCAGTTACTCCTCCGGGACTCCAACCTACGAGCAGTACTTC. It yields the protein CASSYSSGTPTYEQYF.

This clonotype was detected a few times. The chain combines TRBV3-1 with TRBJ1-6, with TRBD1 matching over 10 bases. V was pared by 4 bases and J by 10 bases, with 7 bases of the junction left unmatched. Looked up from germline, CDR1 is LGHDT and CDR2 is YNNKEL (reference sequence). This CDR3 has 15 residues. CDR3 in DNA: TGTGCCAGCAGCCCCGGACAGGGGGGTTCCTCACCCCTCCACTTT. Protein: CASSPGQGGSSPLHF.

This clonotype was counted only a few times. The chain employs TRBV14 and TRBJ2-1; D is perhaps TRBD2 (6 bases). The CDR3 totals 14 residues. V lost 4 bases to trimming and J lost 6 bases, with 13 bases between them. The germline gives CDR1 SGHDN, CDR2 FVKESK. CDR3 nucleotides: TGTGCCAGCAGCCCGACGAGGAGGGTCAATGAGCAGTTCTTC. This sequence encodes CASSPTRRVNEQFF.

The DNA of the CDR3 is TGCGCCAGCAGTGTAAACCGGGGGACCGGGGAGCTGTTTTTT. Protein product: CASSVNRGTGELFF. The chain has TRBV10-1 and TRBJ2-2, with a possible D match to TRBD2 (6 bases). This CDR3 contains 14 residues. Between the trimmed V and J ends, which lost 4 bases and 5 bases, there was a span of 11 bases. CDR1 is WNHNN and CDR2 is SYGVQD in the germline V gene (reference sequence).